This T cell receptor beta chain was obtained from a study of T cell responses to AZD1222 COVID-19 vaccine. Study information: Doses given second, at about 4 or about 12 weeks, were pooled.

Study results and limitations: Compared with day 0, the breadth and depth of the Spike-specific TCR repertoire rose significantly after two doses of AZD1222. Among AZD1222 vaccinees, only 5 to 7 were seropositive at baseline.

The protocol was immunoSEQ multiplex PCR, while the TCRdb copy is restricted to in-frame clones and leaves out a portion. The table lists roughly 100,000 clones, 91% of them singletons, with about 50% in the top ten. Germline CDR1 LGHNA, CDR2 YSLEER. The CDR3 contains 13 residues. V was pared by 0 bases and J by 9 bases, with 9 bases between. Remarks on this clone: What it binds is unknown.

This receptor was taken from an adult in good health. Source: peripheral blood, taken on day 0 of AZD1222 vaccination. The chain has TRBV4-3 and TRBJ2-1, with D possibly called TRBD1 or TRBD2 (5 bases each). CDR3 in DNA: TGCGCCAGCAGCCAAGATGGGGGTAGTGAGCAGTTCTTC. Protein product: CASSQDGGSEQFF.